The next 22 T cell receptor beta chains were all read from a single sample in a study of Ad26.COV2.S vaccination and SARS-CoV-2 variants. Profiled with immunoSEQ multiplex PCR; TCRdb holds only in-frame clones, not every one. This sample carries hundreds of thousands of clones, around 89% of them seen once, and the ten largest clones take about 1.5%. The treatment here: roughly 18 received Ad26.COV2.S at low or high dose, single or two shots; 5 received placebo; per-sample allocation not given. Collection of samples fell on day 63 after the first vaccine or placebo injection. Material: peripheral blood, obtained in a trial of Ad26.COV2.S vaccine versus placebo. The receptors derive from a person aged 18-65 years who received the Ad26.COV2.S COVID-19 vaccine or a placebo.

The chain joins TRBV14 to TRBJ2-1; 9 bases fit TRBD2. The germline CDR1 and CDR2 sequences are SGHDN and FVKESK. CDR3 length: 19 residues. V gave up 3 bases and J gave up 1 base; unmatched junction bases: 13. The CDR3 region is CASSHWRGGRAGSYNEQFF. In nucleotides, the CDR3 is TGTGCCAGCAGCCACTGGAGGGGCGGGAGGGCCGGATCCTACAATGAGCAGTTCTTC.

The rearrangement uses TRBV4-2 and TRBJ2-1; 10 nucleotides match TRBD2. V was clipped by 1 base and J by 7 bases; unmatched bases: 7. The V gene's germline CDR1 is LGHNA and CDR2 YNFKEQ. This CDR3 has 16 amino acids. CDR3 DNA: TGTGCCAGCAGCCAAGGGAGCGGGAGGGCATATAATGAGCAGTTCTTC. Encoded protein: CASSQGSGRAYNEQFF.

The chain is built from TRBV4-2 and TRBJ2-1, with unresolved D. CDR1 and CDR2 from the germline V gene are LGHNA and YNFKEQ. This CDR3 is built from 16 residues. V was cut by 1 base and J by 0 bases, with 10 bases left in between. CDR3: CASSQAYRSSYNEQFF. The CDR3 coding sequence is TGTGCCAGCAGCCAAGCGTACCGAAGCTCCTACAATGAGCAGTTCTTC.

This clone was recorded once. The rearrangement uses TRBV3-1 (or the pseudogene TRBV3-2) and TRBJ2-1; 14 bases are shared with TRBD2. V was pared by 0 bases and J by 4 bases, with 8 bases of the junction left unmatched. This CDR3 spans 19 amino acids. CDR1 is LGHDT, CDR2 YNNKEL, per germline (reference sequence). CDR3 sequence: CASSQDGTSGRGRYNEQFF. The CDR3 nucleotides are TGTGCCAGCAGCCAAGATGGGACTAGCGGGAGAGGAAGGTACAATGAGCAGTTCTTC.

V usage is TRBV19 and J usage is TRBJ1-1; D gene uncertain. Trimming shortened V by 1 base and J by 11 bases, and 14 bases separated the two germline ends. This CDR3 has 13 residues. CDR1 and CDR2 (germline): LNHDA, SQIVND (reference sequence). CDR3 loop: CASSIGPAYVAFF. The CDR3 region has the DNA TGTGCCAGTAGTATAGGCCCAGCGTATGTGGCTTTCTTT. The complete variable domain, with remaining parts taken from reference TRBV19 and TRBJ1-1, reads DGGITQSPKYLFRKEGQNVTLSCEQNLNHDAMYWYRQDPGQGLRLIYYSQIVNDFQKGDIAEGYSVSREKKESFPLTVTSAQKNPTAFYLCASSIGPAYVAFFGQGTRLTVV.

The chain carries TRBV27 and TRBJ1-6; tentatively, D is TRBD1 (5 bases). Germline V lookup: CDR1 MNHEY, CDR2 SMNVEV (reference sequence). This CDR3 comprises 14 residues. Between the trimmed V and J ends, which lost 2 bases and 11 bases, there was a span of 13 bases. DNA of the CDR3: TGTGCCAGCAGTTTAGAGGTGTTGGGGGCACCCCTCCACTTT. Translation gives CASSLEVLGAPLHF.

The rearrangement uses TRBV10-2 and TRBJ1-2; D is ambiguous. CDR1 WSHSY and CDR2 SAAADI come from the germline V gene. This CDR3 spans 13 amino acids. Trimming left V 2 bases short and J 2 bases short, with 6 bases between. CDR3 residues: CASSEAENYGYTF. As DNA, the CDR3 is TGCGCCAGCAGTGAGGCAGAAAACTATGGCTACACCTTC.

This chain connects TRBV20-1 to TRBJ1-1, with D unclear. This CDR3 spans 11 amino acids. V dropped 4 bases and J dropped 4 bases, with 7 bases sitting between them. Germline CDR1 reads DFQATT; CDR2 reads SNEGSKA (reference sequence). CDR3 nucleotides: TGCAGTGCTACCAAAGTCACTGAAGCTTTCTTT. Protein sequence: CSATKVTEAFF.

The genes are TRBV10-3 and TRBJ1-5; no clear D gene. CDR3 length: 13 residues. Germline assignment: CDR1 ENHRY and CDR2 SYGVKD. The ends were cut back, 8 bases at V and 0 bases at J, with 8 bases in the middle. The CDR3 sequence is CAIGDPSNQPQHF. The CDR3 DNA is TGTGCCATCGGCGACCCTAGCAATCAGCCCCAGCATTTT.

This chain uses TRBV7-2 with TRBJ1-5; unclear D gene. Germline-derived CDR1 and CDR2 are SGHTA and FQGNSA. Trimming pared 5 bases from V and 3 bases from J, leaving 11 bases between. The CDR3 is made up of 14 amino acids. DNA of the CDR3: TGTGCCAGCAGCCCCGGGCCTACCAATCAGCCCCAGCATTTT. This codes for CASSPGPTNQPQHF. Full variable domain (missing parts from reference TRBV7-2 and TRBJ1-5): GAGVSQSPSNKVTEKGKDVELRCDPISGHTALYWYRQSLGQGLEFLIYFQGNSAPDKSGLPSDRFSAERTGGSVSTLTIQRTQQEDSAVYLCASSPGPTNQPQHFGDGTRLSIL.

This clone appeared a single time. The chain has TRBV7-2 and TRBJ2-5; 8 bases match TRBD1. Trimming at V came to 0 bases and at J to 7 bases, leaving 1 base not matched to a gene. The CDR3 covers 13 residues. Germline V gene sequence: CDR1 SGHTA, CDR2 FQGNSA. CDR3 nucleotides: TGTGCCAGCAGCTTAGCGGGACAGGCGACCCAGTACTTC. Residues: CASSLAGQATQYF.

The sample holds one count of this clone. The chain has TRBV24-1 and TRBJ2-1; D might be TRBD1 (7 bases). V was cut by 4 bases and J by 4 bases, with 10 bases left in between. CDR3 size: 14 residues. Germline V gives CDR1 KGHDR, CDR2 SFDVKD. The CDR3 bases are TGTGCCACCAGTGAACAGGGGACTTACAATGAGCAGTTCTTC. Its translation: CATSEQGTYNEQFF.

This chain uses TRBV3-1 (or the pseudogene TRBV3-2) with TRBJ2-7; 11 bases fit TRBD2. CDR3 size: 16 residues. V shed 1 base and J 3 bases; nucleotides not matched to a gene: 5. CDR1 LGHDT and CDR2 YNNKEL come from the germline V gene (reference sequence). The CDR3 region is CASSQGPSGGNYEQYF. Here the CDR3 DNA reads TGTGCCAGCAGCCAAGGTCCTAGCGGGGGGAACTACGAGCAGTACTTC.

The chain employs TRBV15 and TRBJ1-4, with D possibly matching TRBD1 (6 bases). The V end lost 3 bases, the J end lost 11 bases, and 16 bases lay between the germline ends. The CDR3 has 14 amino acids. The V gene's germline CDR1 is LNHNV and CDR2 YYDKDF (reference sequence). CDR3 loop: CATSSQTGTRKLFF. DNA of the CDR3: TGTGCCACCAGCAGCCAAACAGGGACACGGAAACTGTTTTTT.

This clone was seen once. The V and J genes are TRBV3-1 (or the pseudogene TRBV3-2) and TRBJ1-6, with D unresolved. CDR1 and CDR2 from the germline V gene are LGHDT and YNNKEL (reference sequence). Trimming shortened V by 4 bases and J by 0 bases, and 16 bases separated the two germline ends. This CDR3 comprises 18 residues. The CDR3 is CASSLFGGMSSYNSPLHF. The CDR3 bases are TGTGCCAGCAGCCTGTTTGGTGGGATGAGCTCCTATAATTCACCCCTCCACTTT.

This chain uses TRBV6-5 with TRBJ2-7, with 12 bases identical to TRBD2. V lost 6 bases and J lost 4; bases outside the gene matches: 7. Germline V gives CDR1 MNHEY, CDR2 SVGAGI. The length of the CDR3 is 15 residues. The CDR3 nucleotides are TGTGCCAGCAGGTCTAGCGGGAGGGCCGGGTACGAGCAGTACTTC. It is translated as CASRSSGRAGYEQYF.

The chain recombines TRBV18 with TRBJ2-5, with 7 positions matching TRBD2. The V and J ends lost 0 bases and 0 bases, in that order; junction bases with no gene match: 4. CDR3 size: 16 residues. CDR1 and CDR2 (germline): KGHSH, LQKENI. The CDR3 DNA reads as TGTGCCAGCTCACCACCGGGGAGGGGAGACCAAGAGACCCAGTACTTC. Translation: CASSPPGRGDQETQYF.

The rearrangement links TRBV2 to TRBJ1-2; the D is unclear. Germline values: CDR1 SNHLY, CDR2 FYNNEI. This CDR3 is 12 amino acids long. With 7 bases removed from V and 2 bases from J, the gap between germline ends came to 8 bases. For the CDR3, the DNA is TGTGCCAGCACTTGGGGAAACTATGGCTACACCTTC. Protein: CASTWGNYGYTF.

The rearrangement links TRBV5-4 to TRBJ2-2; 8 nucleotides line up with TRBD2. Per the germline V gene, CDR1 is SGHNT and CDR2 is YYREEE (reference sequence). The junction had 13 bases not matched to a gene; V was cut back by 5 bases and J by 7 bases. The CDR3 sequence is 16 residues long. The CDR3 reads CASSSLREAGDGELFF. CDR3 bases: TGTGCCAGCAGTTCCCTCCGGGAAGCGGGGGACGGGGAGCTGTTTTTT.

DNA of the CDR3: TGTGCCAGCAGTGAAAGGTCAGGGGGCGGGTACAATGAGCAGTTCTTC. The encoded protein is CASSERSGGGYNEQFF. The genes are TRBV6-1 and TRBJ2-1; 8 bases line up with TRBD1. The CDR3 sequence is 16 residues long. With 2 bases clipped from V and 4 bases from J, the junction kept 7 bases outside the gene matches. Per the germline V gene, CDR1 is MNHNS and CDR2 is SASEGT.

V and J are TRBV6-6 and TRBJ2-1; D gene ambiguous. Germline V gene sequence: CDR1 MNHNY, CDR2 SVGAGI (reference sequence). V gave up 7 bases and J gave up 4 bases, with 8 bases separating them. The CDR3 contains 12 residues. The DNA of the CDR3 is TGTGCCAGCATGGGCTTTTACAATGAGCAGTTCTTC. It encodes CASMGFYNEQFF.

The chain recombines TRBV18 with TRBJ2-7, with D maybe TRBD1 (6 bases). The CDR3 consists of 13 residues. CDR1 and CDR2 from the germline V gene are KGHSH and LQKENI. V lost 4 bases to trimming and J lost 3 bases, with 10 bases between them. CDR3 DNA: TGTGCCAGCTCACGCGCAGGGGACTACGAGCAGTACTTC. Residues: CASSRAGDYEQYF.